The following is a T cell receptor beta chain sequence with its context. The specificity of this receptor is unknown. No much larger clonotype is one base removed from it; base qualities were not supplied. The germline V gene supplies CDR1 SGHAT and CDR2 FQNNGV. V and J are truncated by 1 base and 2 bases respectively, leaving an intervening sequence of 11 bases. The CDR3 sequence holds 15 residues, the cysteine and phenylalanine included. Only the CDR3 portion is preserved as DNA: 45 bases, with reading frame beginning at the first base. The collaborating institutions used their own protocols to collect whole blood in K2EDTA tubes. For TCRbeta analysis, collaborators shipped samples as frozen whole blood, isolated PBMCs, or DNA extracted from either of those sample types. The record originates from a study of blood T cell repertoires in COVID-19 (dated by TCRdb to about 2020). At the level of the whole study: The collaborator samples originated in the United States, Italy and Spain and spanned the acute and convalescent phases of COVID-19. The material from the prospective study consisted of cDNA or gDNA derived from T cells, B-cell-depleted T cells, or PBMCs. Deeply sampled blood TCRbeta repertoires from subjects exposed to, actively infected with, or recovered from COVID-19 were included in the dataset. The repertoires were released in a freely available public database meant as a resource for research on the immune response to SARS-CoV-2. The samples were drawn from the first 160 participants of the ongoing ImmuneRACE study and from 1,254 subjects provided by 6 global collaborators. Sample metadata almost always included a de-identified subject ID, COVID-19 status, age in years and sex. Where available, HLA class I and class II types were taken from metadata supplied by the sample provider and were not determined by assay-based typing.

Overall results and qualifications from the work: The amount of clinical and demographic metadata varied by source and participant and was provided uncurated.

TCRbeta CDR3 regions were amplified from genomic DNA by means of the immunoSEQ Assay, a bias-controlled multiplex PCR. The source study handled its data this way. Nucleated cell counts per sample were estimated from amplification of reference gene primers within the assay. To quantify the absolute abundance of each unique TCRbeta CDR3 rearrangement, sequence reads were collapsed and filtered. For each sample, productive Simpson clonality was calculated by taking the square root of Simpson's diversity index across productive rearrangements. What TCRdb holds here is the immuneACCESS table cut down to in-frame rearrangements. Part of the clones is not present; checked against another copy, under half of the missing clones reflect an unresolved V gene, and the others are unexplained. The V and J calls and the clone size are those of that table, but D and trimming were determined from the DNA. In all, the sample holds around 140,000 clones, and 88% of those were seen once. The ten biggest clones cover around 26% of the sample.

Specimen: peripheral blood. The chain is assembled from TRBV11-2 and TRBJ1-2, with an unclear D gene assignment. The receptor comes from a human donor in a cohort sampled during active COVID-19. The bases read TGTGCCAGCAGCTTAGGTCGGAGAGTCAACTATGGCTACACCTTC. This gives the protein CASSLGRRVNYGYTF.